This passage covers 27 T cell receptor beta chains from one sample sequenced in a study of CD8 T cells in Susac syndrome. Reverse transcription of about 0.45 to 1 ug RNA was carried out with random hexamers. Each CDR3 protein gets one entry after TCRdb re-called the immunoSEQ multiplex PCR reads with MiXCR. Found here are 150,000 to 200,000 distinct CDR3 sequences, roughly 93% of them singletons; the top ten hold just over 0.13%. Source material: CD4+ T cells from PBMCs. All receptors come from a human donor in good health.

CDR3 amino acids: CASSLQRFSYEQYF. CDR3 DNA: TGTGCCAGCAGCTTACAACGTTTTTCCTACGAGCAGTACTTC. V usage is TRBV7-2 and J usage is TRBJ2-7, with no clear D. Germline assignment: CDR1 SGHTA and CDR2 FQGNSA. V was shortened by 2 bases and J by 1 base, with 9 bases between the two germline ends. The CDR3 is made up of 14 amino acids.

The rearrangement joins TRBV2 to TRBJ2-3, with TRBD1 identical over 7 bases. Per the germline V gene, CDR1 is SNHLY and CDR2 is FYNNEI. The length of the CDR3 is 14 residues. J lost 0 bases, V lost 10 bases, and 7 bases had no gene match. Written as DNA, the CDR3 is TGTGCCATCCAGAAGGGGGCAAGCACAGATACGCAGTATTTT. Its protein is CAIQKGASTDTQYF.

The CDR3 coding sequence is TGTGCCAGCAGCTTGGATGGGGCCGTAAGCTCCTACGAGCAGTACTTC. Translated, it gives CASSLDGAVSSYEQYF. This chain links TRBV5-4 with TRBJ2-7, with D possibly matching TRBD1 (5 bases). The V gene lost 0 bases and the J gene lost 0 bases, with 13 bases spanning the gap. Germline V gene lookup returns CDR1 SGHNT and CDR2 YYREEE (reference sequence). This CDR3 has 16 residues.

This chain uses TRBV12-3 or TRBV12-4 with TRBJ1-1; unclear D gene. This CDR3 spans 14 amino acids. Deletions cut 1 base from V and 5 bases from J, with 11 bases between. The CDR3: CASSLVFAGTEAFF. The CDR3 nucleotides read TGTGCCAGCAGTTTAGTTTTCGCCGGGACTGAAGCTTTCTTT.

V gene TRBV11-2 combines with J gene TRBJ1-1; D remains unclear. This CDR3 is built from 15 residues. Germline V CDR1 and CDR2: SGHAT, FQNNGV. V lost 5 bases and J 2 bases, leaving 15 bases between the germline ends. DNA of the CDR3: TGTGCCAGCAGCGCCCGAACTTGGGGTAACACTGAAGCTTTCTTT. This codes for CASSARTWGNTEAFF.

The genes are TRBV5-1 and TRBJ2-7; D gene uncertain. The CDR3 spans 14 residues. The V and J ends lost 0 bases and 0 bases respectively, with 7 bases between them. The germline gives CDR1 SGHRS, CDR2 YFSETQ. For the CDR3, the DNA is TGCGCCAGCAGCTTGGACGCAGTCTCCTACGAGCAGTACTTC. The encoded protein is CASSLDAVSYEQYF.

The chain couples TRBV19 to TRBJ1-5; no firm D call. The germline gives CDR1 LNHDA, CDR2 SQIVND (reference sequence). This CDR3 comprises 13 residues. V lost 0 bases and J lost 7, with 7 bases in between. The CDR3 DNA reads as TGTGCCAGTAGTATAGATACCGTACAGCCCCAGCATTTT. Protein sequence: CASSIDTVQPQHF. Drawing the rest from reference TRBV19 and TRBJ1-5, the complete variable domain is DGGITQSPKYLFRKEGQNVTLSCEQNLNHDAMYWYRQDPGQGLRLIYYSQIVNDFQKGDIAEGYSVSREKKESFPLTVTSAQKNPTAFYLCASSIDTVQPQHFGDGTRLSIL.

The chain recombines TRBV6-4 with TRBJ1-6; 8 nucleotides agree with TRBD1. The CDR3 runs 14 residues. Germline V gene data show CDR1 as MRHNA and CDR2 as SNTAGT. Trimming took 7 bases from V and 5 from J; bases not matched to a gene: 4. The CDR3 sequence: CASIGGQDNSPLHF. CDR3 nucleotide sequence: TGTGCCAGCATCGGGGGACAGGATAATTCACCCCTCCACTTT.

This clonotype showed up just once. CDR3 region: CASSTRRGSGQPQHF. In DNA, the CDR3 is TGTGCCAGCAGCACCCGAAGGGGGTCGGGTCAGCCCCAGCATTTT. The chain has TRBV7-2 and TRBJ1-5; tentatively, D is TRBD1 (6 bases). The germline V gene encodes CDR1 SGHTA and CDR2 FQGNSA. CDR3 size: 15 residues. The V gene lost 5 bases and the J gene lost 6 bases, with 17 bases spanning the gap.

V is TRBV15 and J is TRBJ2-3; D possibly uses TRBD1 or TRBD2 (5 bases each). The CDR3 runs 16 residues. Germline lookup yields CDR1 LNHNV and CDR2 YYDKDF (reference sequence). Trimming stripped 5 bases from V and 0 bases from J, with 15 bases between. The CDR3 sequence: CATSGGGPESTDTQYF. The CDR3 region has the DNA TGTGCCACCAGCGGTGGGGGACCAGAAAGCACAGATACGCAGTATTTT.

This chain links TRBV6-5 with TRBJ1-2, with D possibly being TRBD1 (6 bases). CDR3 length: 18 amino acids. V was trimmed by 2 bases and J by 3 bases, leaving 22 bases between them. Germline assignment: CDR1 MNHEY and CDR2 SVGAGI. The CDR3 DNA reads as TGTGCCAGCAGTTACGCCGCCGGGGGCGCAGGTTCAGACTATGGCTACACCTTC. It codes for CASSYAAGGAGSDYGYTF.

Here the CDR3 reads CASSLKGSSYEQYF. The CDR3 bases are TGTGCCAGCAGCTTGAAAGGGAGCTCCTACGAGCAGTACTTC. The chain carries TRBV7-2 and TRBJ2-7; D may be TRBD2 (5 bases). The CDR3 extends over 14 amino acids. Germline V gene sequence: CDR1 SGHTA, CDR2 FQGNSA. V was shortened by 3 bases and J by 0 bases, with 9 bases between the two germline ends.

The J gene is TRBJ2-3, the V gene TRBV29-1; 9 bases are shared with TRBD2. Germline CDR1 SQVTM, CDR2 ANQGSEA. J lost 4 bases, V lost 3 bases, and 2 bases had no gene match. The CDR3 loop spans 13 amino acids. Written as DNA, the CDR3 is TGCAGCGTTGAGAAGCGGGGGGCAGATACGCAGTATTTT. Protein product: CSVEKRGADTQYF.

The rearrangement joins TRBV19 to TRBJ1-1; D perhaps matches TRBD1 (5 bases). The ends were cut back, 8 bases at V and 3 bases at J, with 13 bases in the middle. The CDR3 has 13 amino acids. Germline CDR1 LNHDA, CDR2 SQIVND (reference sequence). The DNA of the CDR3 is TGTGCCAGTGGCGGCCAGGGAGACACTGAAGCTTTCTTT. Translated: CASGGQGDTEAFF.

In DNA form, the CDR3 reads TGTGCCAGCAGCCCCCGGACAGCTGGCACTGAAGCTTTCTTT. Its protein product is CASSPRTAGTEAFF. The chain couples TRBV14 to TRBJ1-1; a weak D match, TRBD1 (6 bases). V gave up 4 bases and J gave up 4 bases, with 13 bases separating them. Per the germline V gene, CDR1 is SGHDN and CDR2 is FVKESK. This CDR3 is built from 14 residues.

The chain joins TRBV6-5 to TRBJ2-7; possibly TRBD2 for D (6 bases). CDR3 length: 15 residues. V was cut by 0 bases and J by 2 bases, with 11 bases left in between. Looked up from germline, CDR1 is MNHEY and CDR2 is SVGAGI. CDR3 loop: CASSYSAGSPYEQYF. The CDR3 region has the DNA TGTGCCAGCAGTTACTCCGCGGGGTCCCCCTACGAGCAGTACTTC.

CDR3 amino acids: CASSLLGTANTEAFF. The CDR3 region has the DNA TGTGCCAGCAGCCTCCTGGGGACAGCGAACACTGAAGCTTTCTTT. The chain is built from TRBV7-3 and TRBJ1-1; 7 bases agree with TRBD1. The CDR3 totals 15 residues. V lost 5 bases, J lost 1 base, and 7 bases stayed unmatched. Germline V lookup: CDR1 SGHTA, CDR2 FQGTGA.

V is TRBV4-2 and J is TRBJ2-2, with 7 bases that match TRBD2. V was pared by 4 bases and J by 3 bases, with 5 bases of the junction left unmatched. Per germline, CDR1 LGHNA and CDR2 YNFKEQ. The CDR3 sequence is 15 residues long. In nucleotides, the CDR3 is TGTGCCAGCAGCCCCCGGGGGGTGGACACCGGGGAGCTGTTTTTT. Residues: CASSPRGVDTGELFF.

The rearrangement joins TRBV30 to TRBJ1-6; 8 bases are shared with TRBD1. V lost 0 bases and J lost 7; bases outside the gene matches: 5. The germline CDR1 and CDR2 sequences are GTSNPN and SVGIG (reference sequence). The CDR3 loop spans 15 amino acids. The DNA of the CDR3 is TGTGCCTGGAGTGTATATCGGGACAGGAATTCACCCCTCCACTTT. Its translation is CAWSVYRDRNSPLHF.

This rearrangement joins TRBV7-2 to TRBJ2-5; tentative D call: TRBD1 (5 bases). V lost 3 bases, J lost 4 bases, and 6 bases lay in between. This CDR3 comprises 12 residues. Germline V CDR1 and CDR2: SGHTA, FQGNSA. This CDR3 reads CASSFRGETQYF. The CDR3 DNA sequence: TGTGCCAGCAGCTTTAGGGGAGAGACCCAGTACTTC.

J is TRBJ2-2 and V is TRBV20-1; 10 bases map to TRBD2. In germline, CDR1 is DFQATT, CDR2 SNEGSKA (reference sequence). The ends lost 5 bases at V and 1 base at J; junction bases unmatched: 7. The CDR3 length is 16 residues. In DNA, the CDR3 is TGCAGTGCTCGCCTTAGCGGGGGGAAGAACACCGGGGAGCTGTTTTTT. It yields the protein CSARLSGGKNTGELFF.

The chain uses TRBV29-1 and TRBJ2-6; no reliable D call. The CDR3 is 14 residues long. Trimming shortened V by 6 bases and J by 0 bases, and 9 bases separated the two germline ends. Germline CDR1 and CDR2: SQVTM and ANQGSEA. CDR3 region: CSVAVVSGANVLTF. As DNA, the CDR3 is TGCAGCGTGGCTGTGGTCTCTGGGGCCAACGTCCTGACTTTC.

CDR3 DNA: TGTGCCAGCAGCCACTGGTCCCATGGGACCGAAGCTAACTATGGCTACACCTTC. Amino acid sequence: CASSHWSHGTEANYGYTF. V and J are TRBV3-1 and TRBJ1-2, with D possibly TRBD1 on 5 matching bases. V was clipped by 3 bases and J by 0 bases, with 20 bases between them. CDR1 and CDR2 from the germline V gene are LGHDT and YNNKEL (reference sequence). CDR3 length equals 18 residues.

This chain joins TRBV20-1 and TRBJ2-5, with D possibly being TRBD1 or TRBD2 (5 bases each). V was pared by 0 bases and J by 4 bases, with 12 bases between. Germline values: CDR1 DFQATT, CDR2 SNEGSKA (reference sequence). The CDR3 is made up of 14 amino acids. This CDR3 is CSARDAGAGETQYF. CDR3 DNA sequence: TGCAGTGCTAGAGATGCCGGGGCGGGAGAGACCCAGTACTTC.

The chain combines TRBV5-4 with TRBJ2-5; D is undetermined. Deletions cut 4 bases from V and 5 bases from J, with 12 bases between. Germline V gene lookup returns CDR1 SGHNT and CDR2 YYREEE (reference sequence). This CDR3 comprises 13 residues. CDR3: CASSPFGRETQYF. CDR3 DNA: TGTGCCAGCAGCCCTTTCGGCCGGGAGACCCAGTACTTC.

The chain couples TRBV3-1 to TRBJ2-3; 9 bases fit TRBD2. CDR3 length: 14 amino acids. V was pared by 3 bases and J by 9 bases, with 7 bases of the junction left unmatched. Germline CDR1 is LGHDT and CDR2 is YNNKEL (reference sequence). The CDR3 DNA follows: TGTGCCAGCAGCCAGGCGGGGGGGCCGGGGACGCAGTATTTT. This sequence encodes CASSQAGGPGTQYF.

V usage is TRBV9 and J usage is TRBJ2-3, with TRBD1 matching 7 bases. The CDR3 length is 14 residues. The germline V gene has CDR1 SGDLS and CDR2 YYNGEE. Trimming at V came to 2 bases and at J to 4 bases, leaving 4 bases not matched to a gene. DNA of the CDR3: TGTGCCAGCAGCGTCTCACAGGGGTCAGATACGCAGTATTTT. It yields the protein CASSVSQGSDTQYF.